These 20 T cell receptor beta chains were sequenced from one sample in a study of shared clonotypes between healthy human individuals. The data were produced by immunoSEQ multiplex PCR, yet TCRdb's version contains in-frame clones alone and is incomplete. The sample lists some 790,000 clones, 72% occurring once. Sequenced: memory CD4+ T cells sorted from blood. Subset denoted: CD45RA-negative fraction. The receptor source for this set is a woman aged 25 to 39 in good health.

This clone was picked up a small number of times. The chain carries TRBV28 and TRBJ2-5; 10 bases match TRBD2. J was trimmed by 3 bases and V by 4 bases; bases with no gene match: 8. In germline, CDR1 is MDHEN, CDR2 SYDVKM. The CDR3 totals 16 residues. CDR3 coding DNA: TGTGCCAGCAGTTCCCTAGCTAGCGGGAGAAAAGAGACCCAGTACTTC. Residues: CASSSLASGRKETQYF. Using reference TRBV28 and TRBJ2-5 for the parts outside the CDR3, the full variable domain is DVKVTQSSRYLVKRTGEKVFLECVQDMDHENMFWYRQDPGLGLRLIYFSYDVKMKEKGDIPEGYSVSREKKERFSLILESASTNQTSMYLCASSSLASGRKETQYFGPGTRLLVL.

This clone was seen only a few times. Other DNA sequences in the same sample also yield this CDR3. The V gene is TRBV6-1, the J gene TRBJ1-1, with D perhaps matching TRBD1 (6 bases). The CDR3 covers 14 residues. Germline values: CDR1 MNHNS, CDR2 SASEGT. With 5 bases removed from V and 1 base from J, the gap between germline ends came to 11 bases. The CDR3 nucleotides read TGTGCCAGCAGTACGAGGGGGGGGAACACTGAAGCTTTCTTT. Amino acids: CASSTRGGNTEAFF.

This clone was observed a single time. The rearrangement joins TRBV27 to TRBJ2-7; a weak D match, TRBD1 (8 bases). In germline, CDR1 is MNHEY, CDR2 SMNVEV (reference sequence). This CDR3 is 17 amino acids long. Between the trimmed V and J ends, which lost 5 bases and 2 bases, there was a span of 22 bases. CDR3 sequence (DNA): TGTGCCAGCAGTAGGGCAGGGGGCGGGGGTACTACCTACGAGCAGTACTTC. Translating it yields CASSRAGGGGTTYEQYF.

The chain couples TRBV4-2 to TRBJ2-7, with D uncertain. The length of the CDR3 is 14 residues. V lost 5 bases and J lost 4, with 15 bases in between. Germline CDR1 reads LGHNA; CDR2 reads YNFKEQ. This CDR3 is CASSLGGRAYEQYF. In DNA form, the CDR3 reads TGTGCCAGCAGCTTGGGTGGAAGGGCATACGAGCAGTACTTC.

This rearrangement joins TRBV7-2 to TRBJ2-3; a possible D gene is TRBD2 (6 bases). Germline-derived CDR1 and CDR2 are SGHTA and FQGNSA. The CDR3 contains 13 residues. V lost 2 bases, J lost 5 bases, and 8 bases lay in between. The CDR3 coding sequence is TGTGCCAGCAGCTTATCGGGAGTAGATACGCAGTATTTT. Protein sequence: CASSLSGVDTQYF.

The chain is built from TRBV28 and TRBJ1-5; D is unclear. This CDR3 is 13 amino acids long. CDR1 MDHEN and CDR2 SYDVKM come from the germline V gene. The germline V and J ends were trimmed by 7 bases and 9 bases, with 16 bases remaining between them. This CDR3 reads CASTSISYGPQHF. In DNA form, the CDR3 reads TGTGCCAGCACTAGCATCTCTTACGGGCCCCAGCATTTT.

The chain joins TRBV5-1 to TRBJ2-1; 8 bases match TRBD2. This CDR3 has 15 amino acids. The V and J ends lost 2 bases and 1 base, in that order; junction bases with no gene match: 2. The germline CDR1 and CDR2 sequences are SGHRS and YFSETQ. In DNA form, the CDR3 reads TGCGCCAGCAGCTTTGCGGGAGGATCCTACAATGAGCAGTTCTTC. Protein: CASSFAGGSYNEQFF.

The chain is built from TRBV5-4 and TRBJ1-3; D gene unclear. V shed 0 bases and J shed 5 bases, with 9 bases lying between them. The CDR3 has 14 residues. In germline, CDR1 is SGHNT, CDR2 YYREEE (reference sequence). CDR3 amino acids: CASSLDRTRNTIYF. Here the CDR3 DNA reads TGTGCCAGCAGCTTGGACCGTACCCGAAACACCATATATTTT.

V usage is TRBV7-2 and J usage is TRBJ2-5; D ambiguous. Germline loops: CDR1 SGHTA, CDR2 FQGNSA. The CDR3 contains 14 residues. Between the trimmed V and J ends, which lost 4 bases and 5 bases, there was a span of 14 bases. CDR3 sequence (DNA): TGTGCCAGCAGCTCCCAGTTGCGTTCGGAGACCCAGTACTTC. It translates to CASSSQLRSETQYF.

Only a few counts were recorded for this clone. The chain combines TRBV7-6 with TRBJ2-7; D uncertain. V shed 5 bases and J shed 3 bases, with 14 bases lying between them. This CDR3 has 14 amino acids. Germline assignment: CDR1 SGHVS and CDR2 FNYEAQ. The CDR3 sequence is CASSLGGRNYEQYF. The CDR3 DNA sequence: TGTGCCAGCAGCCTGGGCGGACGGAACTACGAGCAGTACTTC.

CDR3 in DNA: TGCGCCAGCAGCCCTGGACAGCTCGATGGCTACACCTTC. Protein product: CASSPGQLDGYTF. The chain links TRBV5-1 to TRBJ1-2, with a tentative D call TRBD1 (6 bases). The CDR3 is 13 amino acids. Germline-derived CDR1 and CDR2 are SGHRS and YFSETQ. V shed 4 bases and J shed 6 bases, with 13 bases lying between them.

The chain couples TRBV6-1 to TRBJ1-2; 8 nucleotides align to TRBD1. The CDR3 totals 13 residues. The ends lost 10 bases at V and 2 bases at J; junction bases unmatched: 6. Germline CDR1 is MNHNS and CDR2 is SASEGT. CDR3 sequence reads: CATQAGGNYGYTF. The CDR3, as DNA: TGTGCCACCCAGGCAGGGGGCAACTATGGCTACACCTTC.

Here the CDR3 DNA reads TGTGCCAGTAGTATAGGACTAGTGAATAACTACGAGCAGTACTTC. Its protein product is CASSIGLVNNYEQYF. The chain couples TRBV19 to TRBJ2-7; D is possibly TRBD2 (6 bases). The CDR3 totals 15 residues. CDR1 LNHDA and CDR2 SQIVND come from the germline V gene (reference sequence). V lost 1 base to trimming and J lost 3 bases, with 13 bases between them.

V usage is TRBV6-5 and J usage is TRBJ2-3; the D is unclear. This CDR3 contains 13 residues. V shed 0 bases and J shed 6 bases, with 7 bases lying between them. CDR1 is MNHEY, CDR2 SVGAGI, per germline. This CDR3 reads CASSYSPQDTQYF. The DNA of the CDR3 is TGTGCCAGCAGTTACTCACCGCAGGATACGCAGTATTTT.

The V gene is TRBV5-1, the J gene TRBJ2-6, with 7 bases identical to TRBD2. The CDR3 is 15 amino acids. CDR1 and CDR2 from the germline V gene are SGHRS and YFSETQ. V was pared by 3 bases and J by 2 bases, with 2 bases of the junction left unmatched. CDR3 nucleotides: TGCGCCAGCAGCTCGAGCGGGACTGGGGCCAACGTCCTGACTTTC. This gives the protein CASSSSGTGANVLTF.

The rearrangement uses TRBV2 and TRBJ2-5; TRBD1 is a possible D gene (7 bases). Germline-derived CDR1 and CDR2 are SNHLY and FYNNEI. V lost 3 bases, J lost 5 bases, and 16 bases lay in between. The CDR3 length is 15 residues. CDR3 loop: CASSDRGTVWETQYF. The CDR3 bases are TGTGCCAGCAGTGACCGGGGGACAGTCTGGGAGACCCAGTACTTC.

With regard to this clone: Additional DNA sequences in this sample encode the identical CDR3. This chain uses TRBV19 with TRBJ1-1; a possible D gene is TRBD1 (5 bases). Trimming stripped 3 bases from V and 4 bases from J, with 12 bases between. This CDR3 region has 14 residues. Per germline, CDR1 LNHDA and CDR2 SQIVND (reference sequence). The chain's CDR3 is CASSIGSGGTEAFF. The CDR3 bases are TGTGCCAGTAGTATTGGCAGTGGGGGCACTGAAGCTTTCTTT. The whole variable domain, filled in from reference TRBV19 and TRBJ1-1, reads DGGITQSPKYLFRKEGQNVTLSCEQNLNHDAMYWYRQDPGQGLRLIYYSQIVNDFQKGDIAEGYSVSREKKESFPLTVTSAQKNPTAFYLCASSIGSGGTEAFFGQGTRLTVV.

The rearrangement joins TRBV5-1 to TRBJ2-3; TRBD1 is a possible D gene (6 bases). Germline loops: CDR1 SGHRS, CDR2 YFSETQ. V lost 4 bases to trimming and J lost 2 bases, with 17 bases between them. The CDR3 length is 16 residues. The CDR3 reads CASSLGDTGPTDTQYF. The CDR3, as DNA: TGCGCCAGCAGCCTAGGGGACACCGGTCCCACAGATACGCAGTATTTT.

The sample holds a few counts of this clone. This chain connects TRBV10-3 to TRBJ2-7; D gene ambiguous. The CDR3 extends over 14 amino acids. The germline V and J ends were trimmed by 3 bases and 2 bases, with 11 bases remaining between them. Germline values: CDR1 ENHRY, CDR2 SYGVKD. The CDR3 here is CAISDNLSPYEQYF. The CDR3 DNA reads TGTGCCATCAGTGATAACCTTTCCCCCTACGAGCAGTACTTC.

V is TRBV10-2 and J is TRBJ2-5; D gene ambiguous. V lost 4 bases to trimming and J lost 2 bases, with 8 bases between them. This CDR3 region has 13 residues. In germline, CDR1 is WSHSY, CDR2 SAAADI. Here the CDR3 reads CASSGIAQETQYF. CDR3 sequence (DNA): TGCGCCAGCAGTGGGATAGCTCAAGAGACCCAGTACTTC.